This T cell receptor (beta chain) was sequenced during a study of T cells in Graves' hyperthyroidism and ophthalmopathy. Each diagnosis was grounded in clinical symptoms, serum thyroxine and TRAb, thyroid ultrasound, and orbital computed tomography. This clonotype was picked up many times. Its target is not known. The study, taken as a whole, reports: Peripheral blood also featured most of the thyroid clonotypes expanded above 0.001. Ophthalmopathy, as predicted by the model, came a median approximately 6.5 months after the prediction.

Template material for amplifying TCR beta CDR3 regions consisted of RNA transcripts. A set of HTBI primers served as the primers for a first-round RT-PCR of the TCR CDR3. TCRdb reanalysed the multiplex PCR reads using MiXCR and keeps one entry per CDR3 protein. The table has about 400,000 distinct CDR3 sequences, roughly an eighth seen once; the top ten hold around 30%. V was shortened by 4 bases and J by 1 base, with 10 bases between the two germline ends. This CDR3 contains 13 residues. Per germline, CDR1 DFQATT and CDR2 SNEGSKA (reference sequence). The TCR comes from a man in his fifties with Graves' ophthalmopathy. The sequencing input was blood. The chain recombines TRBV20-1 with TRBJ2-5, with D perhaps TRBD1 (6 bases). The CDR3 here is CSATRGLQETQYF. The CDR3 DNA follows: TGCAGTGCTACCAGGGGCCTCCAAGAGACCCAGTACTTC.